A selection of T cell receptor beta chains follows, all from one sample in a study of blood T cell repertoires in COVID-19. Method: immunoSEQ multiplex PCR; TCRdb's copy keeps in-frame clones and lacks some. Of some 250,000 clones listed, around four fifths are singletons. The sample was peripheral blood. All receptors come from a middle-aged man with active or convalescent COVID-19. CDR3s include the opening cysteine and the closing phenylalanine or tryptophan. Fields, in order: V gene, D gene, J gene, clone size, CDR3 DNA, CDR3 protein. A D gene is named only where the DNA matches it firmly. Size values are once, few and many counts, or a class for expanded clones, and some rows have none.

>TRBV6-5|NA|TRBJ2-7|NA
TGTGCCAGCAGTTACTCGAGCGCAGTAGCCTACGAGCAGTACTTC
CASSYSSAVAYEQYF
>TRBV7-8|TRBD2|TRBJ2-1|NA
TGTGCCAGCAAGCGGGAAACTAGTCGGGATGAGCAGTTCTTC
CASKRETSRDEQFF
>TRBV5-1|TRBD1|TRBJ2-5|NA
TGCGCCGGCAGCTTGATGGGACAGCCCCAAGAGACCCAGTACTTC
CAGSLMGQPQETQYF
>TRBV2|TRBD1|TRBJ1-1|NA
TGTGCCAGCAAAGACAGGGACCACGCTAAAGCTTTCTTT
CASKDRDHAKAFF
>TRBV6-5|TRBD1|TRBJ1-1|once
TGTGCCAGCAGTATTTGGACAGGGAACACTGAAGCTTTCTTT
CASSIWTGNTEAFF
>TRBV5-1|TRBD1|TRBJ2-5|NA
TGCGCCAGCAGCGCCCGAGGGACAGGGGGCAGAGAGACCCAGTACTTC
CASSARGTGGRETQYF
>TRBV18|NA|TRBJ1-4|NA
TGTGCCAGCTCAGGTGCGAAACTAAATGAAAAACTGTTTTTT
CASSGAKLNEKLFF
>TRBV25-1|TRBD1|TRBJ2-1|NA
TGTGCCAGCAGTATACCGGGACAGGGCTGGAATGAGCAGTTCTTC
CASSIPGQGWNEQFF
>TRBV29-1|TRBD2|TRBJ2-1|NA
TGCAGCGTTGAGGGACTAGCGGGGTCTATTGGGGATGAGCAGTTCTTC
CSVEGLAGSIGDEQFF
>TRBV27|TRBD2|TRBJ2-1|NA
TGTGCCAGCAGTGCACCGGGACTAGCTTCCCATGAGCAGTTCTTC
CASSAPGLASHEQFF
>TRBV6-4|TRBD1|TRBJ1-1|NA
TGTGCCAGCAGTGTGGACCCCCAGGGGGCTACTGAAGCTTTCTTT
CASSVDPQGATEAFF
>TRBV9|NA|TRBJ1-3|once
TGTGCCAGCAGCCCCTCGGGTATGAGGGGAAACACCATATATTTT
CASSPSGMRGNTIYF
>TRBV27|NA|TRBJ2-7|NA
TGTGCCAGCAGTTCCGGAGGCGAGCAGTACTTC
CASSSGGEQYF
>TRBV9|NA|TRBJ2-2|NA
TGTGCCAGCAGCGTACGAGAGGGCTGGGGCGGGGAGCTGTTTTTT
CASSVREGWGGELFF
>TRBV5-5|TRBD2|TRBJ2-7|once
TGTGCCAGCAGCTTGCAAGCGGGATACGAGCAGTACTTC
CASSLQAGYEQYF
>TRBV30|NA|TRBJ2-7|NA
TGTGCCTGGAGTGTCCACAGGGACGAGCAGTACTTC
CAWSVHRDEQYF
>TRBV21-1|NA|TRBJ1-4|NA
TGTGCCAGCAGCAAAGTTTGGAGACCGAGGAATGAAAAACTGTTTTTT
CASSKVWRPRNEKLFF
>TRBV19|NA|TRBJ1-2|NA
TGTGCCAGTAGTATCGGGAGGGACGACTATGGCTACACCTTC
CASSIGRDDYGYTF
>TRBV30|NA|TRBJ1-1|NA
TGTGCCTGGAGGGCACCCGAACCGAACACTGAAGCTTTCTTT
CAWRAPEPNTEAFF
>TRBV6-6|NA|TRBJ1-2|NA
TGTGCCAGCAGTTCTCCGGGGAACTATGGCTACACCTTC
CASSSPGNYGYTF
>TRBV13|NA|TRBJ1-1|NA
TGTGCCAGCAGCTCTCTCCCCAAGTCGCCCGCGGCTTTCTTT
CASSSLPKSPAAFF
>TRBV10-3|NA|TRBJ1-2|NA
TGTGCCATCAGTGACGACAGTCCTACTAACTATGGCTACACCTTC
CAISDDSPTNYGYTF
>TRBV11-2|NA|TRBJ1-2|NA
TGTGCCAGCAGCTTAGATCACGGAGGGAGTGGCTACACCTTC
CASSLDHGGSGYTF
>TRBV7-3|TRBD1|TRBJ1-6|NA
TGTGCCAGCAGCCAGGCAGGGGGAGATTCACCCCTCCACTTT
CASSQAGGDSPLHF
>TRBV6-5|NA|TRBJ2-2|NA
TGTGCCAGCAGTTACGCGTCAGCTCGAGGTACCGGGGAGCTGTTTTTT
CASSYASARGTGELFF
>TRBV19|NA|TRBJ1-1|NA
TGTGCCAGTCTTCCCCTCGGGGGGTCGAACACTGAAGCTTTCTTT
CASLPLGGSNTEAFF
>TRBV6-5|NA|TRBJ2-1|many
TGTGCCAGCAGTTACGAGTCGGGGGTTGAGCAGTTCTTC
CASSYESGVEQFF
>TRBV30|NA|TRBJ1-1|many
TGTGCCTGGTCCCGGGAGAACACTGAAGCTTTCTTT
CAWSRENTEAFF
>TRBV27|TRBD1|TRBJ2-7|NA
TGTGCCAGCAGTCCCATCCGGGACAGGGCCTACGAGCAGTACTTC
CASSPIRDRAYEQYF
>TRBV5-1|NA|TRBJ2-3|NA
TGCGCCAGCAGCTTGGCGGGGGACAGCACAGATACGCAGTATTTT
CASSLAGDSTDTQYF
>TRBV29-1|TRBD1|TRBJ2-1|NA
TGCAGCGAGACAGGGGGCGGCTACAATGAGCAGTTCTTC
CSETGGGYNEQFF
>TRBV20-1|NA|TRBJ2-7|NA
TGCAGTGCTAGTTACAGCTCCTACGAGCAGTACTTC
CSASYSSYEQYF
>TRBV6-5|NA|TRBJ1-1|NA
TGTGCCAGCAGTTACGACGGAGGGGCGATGAACACTGAAGCTTTCTTT
CASSYDGGAMNTEAFF
>TRBV2|NA|TRBJ1-1|NA
TGTGCCACCGGGCGGGACCCGAACACTGAAGCTTTCTTT
CATGRDPNTEAFF
>TRBV18|NA|TRBJ1-2|NA
TGTGCCAGCTCCGCCTTGGACAGATATCATGGCTACACCTTC
CASSALDRYHGYTF
>TRBV7-6|NA|TRBJ2-5|few
TGTGCCAGCAGCTCCTTGGACAGCGATAAAGAGACCCAGTACTTC
CASSSLDSDKETQYF
>TRBV29-1|NA|TRBJ2-2|NA
TGCAGCGTTGACGGGGGAACCGGGGAGCTGTTTTTT
CSVDGGTGELFF
>TRBV13|NA|TRBJ2-3|NA
TGTGCCAGCAGTTCCCTGGGGCCACTTGGCACAGATACGCAGTATTTT
CASSSLGPLGTDTQYF
>TRBV19|TRBD1|TRBJ2-7|NA
TGTGCCAGTAGTAGCTACCGGGACAGCTACGAGCAGTACTTC
CASSSYRDSYEQYF
>TRBV5-1|NA|TRBJ1-1|NA
TGCGCCAGCAGCTTCAACACCAACACTGAAGCTTTCTTT
CASSFNTNTEAFF
>TRBV19|NA|TRBJ1-4|once
TGTGCCAGTACCTTCGGGGGGCTAGGTGGAAAACTGTTTTTT
CASTFGGLGGKLFF
>TRBV30|NA|TRBJ1-2|NA
TGTGCCTGGAGGCCAATCGTCGGGGGGCCTAACTATGGCTACACCTTC
CAWRPIVGGPNYGYTF
>TRBV7-8|NA|TRBJ1-6|few
TGTGCCAGCAGCTTAGGACAGTACTCGAATTCACCCCTCCACTTT
CASSLGQYSNSPLHF
>TRBV10-2|NA|TRBJ1-1|NA
TGCGCCAGCACGAGACAAGACATGAACACTGAAGCTTTCTTT
CASTRQDMNTEAFF
>TRBV7-9|TRBD1|TRBJ1-2|NA
TGTGCCAGCAGCCTCGGGACAGGGGACTATGGCTACACCTTC
CASSLGTGDYGYTF